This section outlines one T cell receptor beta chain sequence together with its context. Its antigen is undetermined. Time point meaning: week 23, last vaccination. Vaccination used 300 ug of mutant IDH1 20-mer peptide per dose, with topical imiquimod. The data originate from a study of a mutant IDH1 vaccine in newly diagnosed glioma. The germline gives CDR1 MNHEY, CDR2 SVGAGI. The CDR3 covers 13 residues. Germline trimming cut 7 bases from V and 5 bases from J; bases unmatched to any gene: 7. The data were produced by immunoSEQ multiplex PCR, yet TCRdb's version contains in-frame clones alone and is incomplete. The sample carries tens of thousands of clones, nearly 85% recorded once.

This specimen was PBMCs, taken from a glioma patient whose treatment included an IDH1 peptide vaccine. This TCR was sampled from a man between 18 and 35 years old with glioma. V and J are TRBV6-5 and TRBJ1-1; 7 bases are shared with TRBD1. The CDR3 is CASTTGWGTEAFF. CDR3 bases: TGTGCCAGCACGACAGGGTGGGGGACTGAAGCTTTCTTT.